Listed here is a single T cell receptor beta chain. Its antigen is unidentified. Splitting the CD4+ cells yielded a CD45RA+ naive subset and a CD45RA-negative memory subset. Profiled with immunoSEQ multiplex PCR; TCRdb holds only in-frame clones, not every one. The repertoire holds about 1 million clones, with about 75% as singletons. The data originate from a study of shared clonotypes between healthy human individuals. Whole-study results and caveats: When compared with the clonotypes that were shared by all four sorted-subset donors, the non-shared clonotypes turned out to have lower generation probabilities. Compared with memory subsets, naive subsets generally had larger estimated richness.

CDR3 length: 13 residues. CDR1 is SGHKS and CDR2 is YYEKEE in the germline V gene (reference sequence). Deletions cut 1 base from V and 3 bases from J, with 8 bases between. The TCR originated in a man aged 18 to 30 in good health. This rearrangement joins TRBV5-5 to TRBJ2-7; the D is unclear. Specimen: memory CD4+ T cells sorted from blood. Subset in this sample: CD45RA-negative fraction. CDR3 sequence: CASSLSPGYEQYF. CDR3 nucleotide sequence: TGTGCCAGCAGCTTGTCTCCGGGCTACGAGCAGTACTTC.